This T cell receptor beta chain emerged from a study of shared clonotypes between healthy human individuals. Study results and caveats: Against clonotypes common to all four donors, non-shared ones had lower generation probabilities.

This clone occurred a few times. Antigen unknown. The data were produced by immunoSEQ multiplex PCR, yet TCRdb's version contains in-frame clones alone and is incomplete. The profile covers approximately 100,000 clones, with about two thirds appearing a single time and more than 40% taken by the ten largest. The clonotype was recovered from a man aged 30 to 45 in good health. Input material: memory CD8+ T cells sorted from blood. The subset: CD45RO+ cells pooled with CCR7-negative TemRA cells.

This chain's CDR3 is CSVEGGRENEQYF. In nucleotides, the CDR3 is TGCAGCGTTGAAGGGGGGAGGGAGAACGAGCAGTACTTC. The V gene is TRBV29-1, the J gene TRBJ2-7; TRBD2 matches at 7 bases. CDR1 is SQVTM, CDR2 ANQGSEA, per germline. CDR3 length equals 13 residues. The ends lost 1 base at V and 5 bases at J; junction bases unmatched: 5.